This T cell receptor beta chain was retrieved from a study of blood T cell repertoires in COVID-19. J was trimmed by 7 bases and V by 6 bases; bases with no gene match: 6. This CDR3 contains 14 residues. Germline CDR1 LNHNV, CDR2 YYDKDF (reference sequence). The repertoire was sequenced with immunoSEQ multiplex PCR; TCRdb's copy has only in-frame clones and lacks some. The table lists 150,000 to 200,000 clones, approximately 93% of them singletons. Sequencing used peripheral blood. This TCR was sampled from a woman in her fifties or sixties with COVID-19, enrolled during active disease. The chain has TRBV15 and TRBJ1-6; 7 bases line up with TRBD1. The CDR3: CATRRGLGNSPLHF. CDR3 coding DNA: TGTGCCACCAGGAGGGGGCTGGGGAATTCACCCCTCCACTTT. Using reference TRBV15 and TRBJ1-6 for the parts outside the CDR3, the full variable domain is DAMVIQNPRYQVTQFGKPVTLSCSQTLNHNVMYWYQQKSSQAPKLLFHYYDKDFNNEADTPDNFQSRRPNTSFCFLDIRSPGLGDTAMYLCATRRGLGNSPLHFGNGTRLTVT.